This T cell receptor (beta chain) comes out of a study of blood T cell repertoires in COVID-19 (dated by TCRdb to about 2020). Regarding the study in general: Samples covering the acute and convalescent phases of COVID-19 were provided by collaborators in the United States, Italy and Spain. The prospective study material was composed of cDNA or gDNA derived from T cells, B-cell-depleted T cells, or PBMCs. The dataset comprised deeply sampled blood TCRbeta repertoires from subjects exposed to, actively infected with, or recovered from COVID-19. A freely available public database, intended as a resource for researchers studying the immune response to SARS-CoV-2, is where the repertoires were released. The samples were drawn from two sources: the first 160 participants of the ongoing ImmuneRACE study, and 1,200 or so subjects contributed by 6 global collaborators. Nearly every sample came with metadata listing a de-identified subject ID, COVID-19 status, age in years and sex. HLA class I and class II types, where available, came from metadata supplied by the sample provider rather than from assay-based typing. The full study reports these points: How much clinical and demographic metadata was included differed by source and by participant, and the metadata was provided uncurated.

One collaborating source in Seattle enrolled patients while the patients were actively infected and followed the patients over time throughout the course of disease. Whole blood was collected in K2EDTA tubes by collaborating institutions according to the institutions' own protocols. For TCRbeta analysis, collaborators shipped samples as frozen whole blood, isolated PBMCs, or DNA extracted from either of those sample types. The CDR3 has 18 amino acids, counting the end cysteine and phenylalanine. Kept here is only the CDR3 DNA, which spans 54 bases and is read in frame from base 1. In this sample, this clone turned up a few times. Its antigen has not been determined. Within one base of it there is no much larger clone, and no base qualities were kept. The immunoSEQ Assay, a bias-controlled multiplex PCR, was used to amplify TCRbeta CDR3 regions from genomic DNA. In the authors' own workflow: The number of nucleated cells in each sample was estimated from the amplification of reference gene primers within the assay. Sequence reads were collapsed and filtered to measure the absolute abundance of every unique TCRbeta CDR3 rearrangement. For each sample, productive Simpson clonality was calculated as the square root of Simpson's diversity index over productive rearrangements. The table was pulled from immuneACCESS by TCRdb, which kept in-frame rearrangements only. Such tables lose some clones; where checked, under half of the loss comes from unresolved V genes, and the rest has no known cause. Clone size and V and J calls were adopted from that table, with D and trimming inferred from the DNA. The sample table shows over 200,000 clones, and under 85% are seen once. The top ten hold around 1.3% of the sample.

The chain was built from TRBV21-1 and TRBJ2-4; the table's D call of TRBD2 was not tested on the DNA. TRBV21-1 is recorded as a pseudogene. The sequenced sample was peripheral blood. This clonotype originated in a woman aged 25-40 years with COVID-19, enrolled during active disease. The base sequence is TGTGCCAGCAGCAAAGAAGAGGGCATCCCCTTAGCCAAAAACATTCAGTACTTC. Its translation reads: CASSKEEGIPLAKNIQYF.